This T cell receptor (beta chain) appears in the sequencing data of a study of T-cell memory formation after mild COVID-19. Regarding the study as a whole: Among CD4+ contracting clones, most were CM and EM, and CD8+ ones EMRA. Contracting clones from day 15 to 85 had balanced CD4/CD8; later expanders favoured CD4+. Memory from before infection featured some responding clones, which suggests cross-reactive memory joined.

TCRdb analysed the 5' RACE reads with MiXCR anew, one entry per CDR3 protein. The repertoire includes about 160,000 distinct CDR3 sequences, about 28% of them detected once, and approximately 12% sits in the top ten. Germline V gives CDR1 MNHNS, CDR2 SASEGT. Between the trimmed V and J ends, which lost 7 bases and 1 base, there was a span of 16 bases. The CDR3 has 15 residues. As concerns this clonotype: Its antigen remains unidentified.

The chain has TRBV6-1 and TRBJ1-1, with a possible D match to TRBD1 (5 bases). The sequenced material came from PBMCs or a T cell subset sorted from them (not recorded which). The receptor's source is an adult woman who had mild COVID-19 (a few samples of this study predate the infection). Cell type and time point are not known. The CDR3 coding sequence is TGTGCCAGCACTGGGGGGACGGCCTCGAACACTGAAGCTTTCTTT. This encodes CASTGGTASNTEAFF.